A single sample gave rise to the 21 T cell receptor beta chains below, sequenced in a study of T cells in Graves' hyperthyroidism and ophthalmopathy. Amplified TCR beta CDR3 regions derived from RNA transcripts. The HTBI primer set drove a first-round RT-PCR of the TCR CDR3. TCRdb analysed the multiplex PCR reads with MiXCR anew, one entry per CDR3 protein. Of more than 450,000 distinct CDR3 sequences listed, less than 20% are singletons. Source material: blood. The receptors derive from a man aged 35-49 years with Graves' ophthalmopathy.

The CDR3 loop reads CASSQGAAGGPAETQYF. CDR3 DNA: TGCGCCAGCAGCCAAGGGGCAGCGGGAGGCCCCGCAGAGACCCAGTACTTC. The chain joins TRBV4-3 to TRBJ2-5; TRBD2 agrees at 9 bases. Looked up from germline, CDR1 is LGHNA and CDR2 is YSLEER. The CDR3 extends over 17 amino acids. J was trimmed by 4 bases and V by 1 base; bases with no gene match: 10.

The CDR3 coding sequence is TGTGCCAGTAGTATTCGACAGGACAGGGCCAATCAGCCCCAGCATTTT. It yields the protein CASSIRQDRANQPQHF. The rearrangement joins TRBV19 to TRBJ1-5, with 8 bases fitting TRBD1. The CDR3 has 16 amino acids. Germline loops: CDR1 LNHDA, CDR2 SQIVND (reference sequence). With V trimmed by 3 bases and J by 3 bases, 7 bases remained unmatched.

This clonotype was counted only a few times. The chain has TRBV6-1 and TRBJ1-4; 8 bases agree with TRBD1. Germline lookup yields CDR1 MNHNS and CDR2 SASEGT. Trimming removed 2 bases from V and 3 bases from J; junction bases left unmatched: 2. The CDR3 runs 15 residues. The CDR3 spells CASSERTGPNEKLFF. CDR3 sequence (DNA): TGTGCCAGCAGTGAACGGACAGGGCCTAATGAAAAACTGTTTTTT.

This clonotype occurred a few times. The gene calls are TRBV5-1 and TRBJ2-1, with D perhaps matching TRBD2 (5 bases). CDR1 and CDR2 (germline): SGHRS, YFSETQ. Trimming cost V 0 bases and J 4 bases, with 14 bases left between them. The CDR3 extends over 16 amino acids. The CDR3: CASSLGFRGSYNEQFF. The CDR3 nucleotides are TGCGCCAGCAGCTTGGGATTCCGGGGTTCGTACAATGAGCAGTTCTTC.

The chain recombines TRBV20-1 with TRBJ2-7; 11 bases align to TRBD1. The CDR3 runs 14 residues. With 0 bases clipped from V and 8 bases from J, the junction kept 6 bases outside the gene matches. Germline V gene data show CDR1 as DFQATT and CDR2 as SNEGSKA (reference sequence). The CDR3 DNA follows: TGCAGTGCTAGAGATCCAGGACAGGGGGCAAAGCAGTACTTC. This codes for CSARDPGQGAKQYF.

In this sample, this clonotype turned up a few times. The chain has TRBV20-1 and TRBJ2-5; tentatively, D is TRBD1 (5 bases). The CDR3 extends over 14 amino acids. The V end lost 1 base, the J end lost 4 bases, and 13 bases lay between the germline ends. Germline CDR1 reads DFQATT; CDR2 reads SNEGSKA (reference sequence). For the CDR3, the DNA is TGCAGTGCTAGAGTTAGCAGGGCCGGAGAGACCCAGTACTTC. This translates into CSARVSRAGETQYF.

A remark on this clonotype: Since a much larger clone is just one base distant, this may be a read error. The chain recombines TRBV7-9 with TRBJ2-3, with D uncertain. The CDR3 is 19 residues long. Germline lookup yields CDR1 SEHNR and CDR2 FQNEAQ (reference sequence). CDR3 DNA: TGTGCCTGCAGCATCCCCGCATGGGCAGTTACACGGAACACAGATACGCAGTATTTT. Its protein product is CACSIPAWAVTRNTDTQYF.

The chain couples TRBV4-1 to TRBJ2-3; 7 positions agree with TRBD1. CDR3 length: 15 amino acids. The germline gives CDR1 MGHRA, CDR2 YSYEKL. Trimming at V came to 2 bases and at J to 5 bases, leaving 7 bases not matched to a gene. CDR3 amino acids: CASSQRAGGGDTQYF. CDR3 coding DNA: TGCGCCAGCAGCCAACGGGCAGGGGGTGGAGATACGCAGTATTTT.

The table lists this clonotype with a few counts. The genes are TRBV6-1 and TRBJ1-1; 7 positions match TRBD1. CDR3 length: 12 amino acids. Germline V CDR1 and CDR2: MNHNS, SASEGT. V lost 10 bases and J lost 5; bases outside the gene matches: 7. The CDR3, as DNA: TGTGCCACCTCGACAGGGATTACTGAAGCTTTCTTT. It yields the protein CATSTGITEAFF.

This clonotype showed up many times. DNA for the CDR3: TGTGCCAGCAGTTTCTCGGGATACTCCTACGAGCAGTACTTC. Protein: CASSFSGYSYEQYF. The rearrangement joins TRBV28 to TRBJ2-7; perhaps TRBD2 as D (5 bases). This CDR3 contains 14 residues. CDR1 and CDR2 from the germline V gene are MDHEN and SYDVKM. V was cut by 3 bases and J by 0 bases, with 9 bases left in between.

This clonotype was counted many times. This chain links TRBV18 with TRBJ2-7, with D perhaps TRBD1 (5 bases). The germline V gene has CDR1 KGHSH and CDR2 LQKENI. V dropped 2 bases and J dropped 4 bases, with 12 bases sitting between them. The CDR3 is made up of 14 amino acids. The CDR3 nucleotides are TGTGCCAGCTCACCAGTCAGGGCTGGGTACGAGCAGTACTTC. Translated, it gives CASSPVRAGYEQYF.

This clonotype was detected many times. V is TRBV27 and J is TRBJ1-1; D might be TRBD1 (5 bases). V was pared by 0 bases and J by 4 bases, with 9 bases between. CDR3 size: 14 residues. CDR1 and CDR2 (germline): MNHEY, SMNVEV (reference sequence). CDR3 sequence: CASSLSQGATEAFF. The DNA of the CDR3 is TGTGCCAGCAGTTTATCGCAGGGTGCCACTGAAGCTTTCTTT.

The chain employs TRBV15 and TRBJ2-3, with TRBD2 identical over 9 bases. The CDR3 runs 15 residues. The junction had 3 bases not matched to a gene; V was cut back by 1 base and J by 4 bases. Germline CDR1 LNHNV, CDR2 YYDKDF (reference sequence). CDR3 in DNA: TGTGCCACCAGCAGAGGCGGGGGGGGGGCAGATACGCAGTATTTT. It yields the protein CATSRGGGGADTQYF. Supplemented by reference TRBV15 and TRBJ2-3, the full variable domain reads DAMVIQNPRYQVTQFGKPVTLSCSQTLNHNVMYWYQQKSSQAPKLLFHYYDKDFNNEADTPDNFQSRRPNTSFCFLDIRSPGLGDTAMYLCATSRGGGGADTQYFGPGTRLTVL.

Of note for this clonotype: Given a much more abundant clone one base away, this may be a read error. V usage is TRBV2 and J usage is TRBJ2-5; D possibly corresponds to TRBD2 (6 bases). The CDR3 covers 15 residues. Germline V lookup: CDR1 SNHLY, CDR2 FYNNEI. Trimming took off 6 bases at V and 4 bases at J, with 18 bases between the two ends. This CDR3 is CASRWEVGRGETQYF. CDR3 coding DNA: TGTGCCAGCAGGTGGGAGGTCGGCCGGGGAGAGACCCAGTACTTC.

The V gene is TRBV29-1, the J gene TRBJ2-1, with 7 bases identical to TRBD2. Germline-derived CDR1 and CDR2 are SQVTM and ANQGSEA. The V and J ends lost 3 bases and 3 bases, in that order; junction bases with no gene match: 14. This CDR3 region has 17 residues. Here the CDR3 DNA reads TGCAGCGTTGAGTGGCAGCGGGGCCACTTCCTCTACAATGAGCAGTTCTTC. As protein: CSVEWQRGHFLYNEQFF.

This clonotype was counted only a few times. This rearrangement joins TRBV15 to TRBJ1-3; D not resolved. The ends were cut back, 0 bases at V and 2 bases at J, with 8 bases in the middle. The CDR3 spans 15 residues. CDR1 is LNHNV, CDR2 YYDKDF, per germline (reference sequence). CDR3 sequence reads: CATSRDQQPGNTIYF. The CDR3 bases are TGTGCCACCAGCAGAGATCAACAGCCTGGAAACACCATATATTTT.

This clonotype was recorded at least ten times. V gene TRBV20-1 combines with J gene TRBJ2-5; TRBD2 aligns across 10 bases. Looked up from germline, CDR1 is DFQATT and CDR2 is SNEGSKA (reference sequence). This CDR3 has 14 residues. Trimming removed 5 bases from V and 5 bases from J; junction bases left unmatched: 8. Here the CDR3 reads CSAAAGGLVETQYF. The CDR3 DNA sequence: TGCAGTGCTGCAGCGGGGGGGCTAGTGGAGACCCAGTACTTC.

With respect to this clonotype: The junction departs from germline at one end; a sequencing error may be responsible. V gene TRBV6-1 combines with J gene TRBJ2-1; perhaps TRBD1 as D (5 bases). This CDR3 is built from 16 residues. Germline-derived CDR1 and CDR2 are MNHNS and SASEGT. CDR3 in amino acids: CASSPARAPPYNEQSF. The CDR3 coding sequence is TGTGCCAGCAGTCCCGCCAGGGCCCCACCTTACAATGAGCAGTCCTTC.

This clonotype was counted at least ten times. The chain combines TRBV6-1 with TRBJ1-1; a weak D match, TRBD1 (6 bases). Per germline, CDR1 MNHNS and CDR2 SASEGT. The CDR3 runs to 14 residues. V was pared by 5 bases and J by 8 bases, with 18 bases between. The CDR3 loop reads CASSYKKSGTEAFF. CDR3 coding DNA: TGTGCCAGCAGTTATAAGAAGAGTGGGACAGAAGCTTTCTTT.

This rearrangement joins TRBV29-1 to TRBJ2-5; 7 bases fit TRBD1. CDR1 and CDR2 from the germline V gene are SQVTM and ANQGSEA. CDR3 length equals 12 residues. With 7 bases clipped from V and 1 base from J, the junction kept 3 bases outside the gene matches. The CDR3 bases are TGCAGCGCCGGGGACAGCCAAGAGACCCAGTACTTC. Protein sequence: CSAGDSQETQYF. Complete variable domain (other parts from reference TRBV29-1 and TRBJ2-5): SAVISQKPSRDICQRGTSLTIQCQVDSQVTMMFWYRQQPGQSLTLIATANQGSEATYESGFVIDKFPISRPNLTFSTLTVSNMSPEDSSIYLCSAGDSQETQYFGPGTRLLVL.

The chain combines TRBV5-4 with TRBJ2-3; 7 bases line up with TRBD2. Looked up from germline, CDR1 is SGHNT and CDR2 is YYREEE (reference sequence). V lost 3 bases and J lost 0; bases outside the gene matches: 10. The CDR3 contains 17 residues. The CDR3 here is CASSWGGRGGSTDTQYF. The CDR3 region has the DNA TGTGCCAGCAGCTGGGGAGGGCGTGGGGGGAGCACAGATACGCAGTATTTT.